The subject of this entry is one TCR beta chain. Its antigen is undetermined. The germline gives CDR1 LNHNV, CDR2 YYDKDF (reference sequence). The V end lost 2 bases, the J end lost 6 bases, and 14 bases lay between the germline ends. This CDR3 region has 14 residues. The entry originates in a study of identical twins. cDNA molecules carried unique molecular identifiers, and template switching added a universal primer site. TCRdb re-derived calls from the 5' RACE reads in MiXCR, one entry per CDR3 protein. The sample has 1.5 million to 2 million distinct CDR3 sequences, 25% to 35% seen once; the top ten hold around 0.3%. The study, taken as a whole, reports: Within beta out-of-frame sequences, the excess sharing observed between twins was weaker. Conclusions were drawn cross-sectionally by statistical analysis, without following the same donors. Whereas memory repertoires showed no such difference, abundant cord blood beta clonotypes carried fewer insertions.

The receptor's source is a newborn girl in good health. The chain combines TRBV15 with TRBJ2-7; the D gene is possibly TRBD2 (5 bases). Sequencing was performed on cord blood. The CDR3 DNA reads as TGTGCCACCAGCAGAAGGAAACTAGTATCCGAGCAGTACTTC. Its protein is CATSRRKLVSEQYF.